A selection of T cell receptor beta chains follows, all from one sample in a study of T-cell memory formation after mild COVID-19. MiXCR, applied by TCRdb to the 5' RACE reads, yields one record per CDR3 protein. The data hold almost 550,000 distinct CDR3 sequences, with roughly 20% observed a single time. Sequenced input: PBMCs or a T cell subset sorted from them (not recorded which). The receptor set was obtained from an adult woman who had mild COVID-19 (a few samples of this study predate the infection). Cell type and time point are not known. Each CDR3 is given with its conserved first and last residue. The D gene is left open where the match is weak. The listing skips clone size in some rows; elsewhere it reads once, few, many or a size class.

J gene	D gene	clone size	V gene	CDR3 DNA	CDR3 protein
TRBJ2-3	NA	NA	TRBV7-2	TGTGCCAGCAGCCCGGGGTTTGGAGATACGCAGTATTTT	CASSPGFGDTQYF
TRBJ2-3	NA	NA	TRBV21-1	TGTGCCAGCAGCAAAGGGACCTTTTCTAGCACAGATACGCAGTATTTT	CASSKGTFSSTDTQYF
TRBJ1-6	NA	few	TRBV2	TGTGCCAGCAGTGATTTCCCTTCACAGGACTTATCAAAGCTACCCCTCCACTTT	CASSDFPSQDLSKLPLHF
TRBJ1-2	NA	NA	TRBV7-3	TGTGCCAGCAGCTTAACGTATGGGAGGGTGGAAGGCTACACCTTC	CASSLTYGRVEGYTF
TRBJ2-2	TRBD1	NA	TRBV7-8	TGTGCCAGCAGCCCCTCACAGGGGCGAGCCACCGGGGAGCTGTTTTTT	CASSPSQGRATGELFF
TRBJ2-7	NA	NA	TRBV5-1	TGCGCCAGCAGTGGGGGAACAAGAATTTTCTTGGACTACGAGCAGTACTTC	CASSGGTRIFLDYEQYF
TRBJ2-1	TRBD2	few	TRBV10-3	TGTGCCATCAGTGGAAAGCGGGAGAGCGAGCAGTTCTTC	CAISGKRESEQFF
TRBJ2-5	TRBD2	NA	TRBV9	TGTGCCAGCAGCGTAGCGGGGGGGGCCAAGGAGACCCAGTACTTC	CASSVAGGAKETQYF
TRBJ2-1	NA	few	TRBV7-9	TGTGCCAGCAGCTTAAGTTGGACTGAGCAGTTCTTC	CASSLSWTEQFF
TRBJ1-1	NA	many	TRBV5-1	TGCGCCAGCAGCGTGGACGGATATAACACTGAAGCTTTCTTT	CASSVDGYNTEAFF
TRBJ2-3	NA	NA	TRBV20-1	TGCAGTGCTAGCGGACTTATTTCAGATACGCAGTATTTT	CSASGLISDTQYF
TRBJ1-4	TRBD1	few	TRBV4-3	TGCGCCAGCAGCCGTGGACAGGGGAATAATGAAAAACTGTTTTTT	CASSRGQGNNEKLFF
TRBJ1-6	TRBD1	once	TRBV6-5	TGTGCCAGCAGTCGGTCGGGCAGGGGGCGGTACGACAGATATAATTCACCCCTCCACTTT	CASSRSGRGRYDRYNSPLHF
TRBJ1-1	NA	NA	TRBV29-1	TGCAGCGTTGAAGGAGGCCTACGTGAAGCTTTCTTT	CSVEGGLREAFF
TRBJ2-5	TRBD2	NA	TRBV7-2	TGTGCCAGGATGACCACAGCGGGGGGGCGAGAGACCCAGTACTTC	CARMTTAGGRETQYF
TRBJ2-7	TRBD1	NA	TRBV20-1	TGCAGTGCTAAAGGACAGGGAGGATCCTACGAGCAGTACTTC	CSAKGQGGSYEQYF